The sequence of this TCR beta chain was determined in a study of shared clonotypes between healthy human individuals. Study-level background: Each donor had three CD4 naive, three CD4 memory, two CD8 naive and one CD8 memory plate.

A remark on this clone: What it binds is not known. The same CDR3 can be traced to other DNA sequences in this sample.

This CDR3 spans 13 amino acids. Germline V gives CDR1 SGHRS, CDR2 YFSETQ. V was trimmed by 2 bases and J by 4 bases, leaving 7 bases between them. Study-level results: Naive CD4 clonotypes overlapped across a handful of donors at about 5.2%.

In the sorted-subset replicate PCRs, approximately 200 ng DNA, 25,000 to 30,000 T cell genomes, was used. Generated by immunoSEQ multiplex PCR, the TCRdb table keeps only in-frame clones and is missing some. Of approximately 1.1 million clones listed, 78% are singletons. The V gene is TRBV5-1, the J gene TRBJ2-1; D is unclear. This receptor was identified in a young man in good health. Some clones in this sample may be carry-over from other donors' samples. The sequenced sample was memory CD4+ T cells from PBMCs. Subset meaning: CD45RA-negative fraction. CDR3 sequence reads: CASSLGLYNEQFF. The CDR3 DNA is TGCGCCAGCAGCTTAGGCCTATACAATGAGCAGTTCTTC.